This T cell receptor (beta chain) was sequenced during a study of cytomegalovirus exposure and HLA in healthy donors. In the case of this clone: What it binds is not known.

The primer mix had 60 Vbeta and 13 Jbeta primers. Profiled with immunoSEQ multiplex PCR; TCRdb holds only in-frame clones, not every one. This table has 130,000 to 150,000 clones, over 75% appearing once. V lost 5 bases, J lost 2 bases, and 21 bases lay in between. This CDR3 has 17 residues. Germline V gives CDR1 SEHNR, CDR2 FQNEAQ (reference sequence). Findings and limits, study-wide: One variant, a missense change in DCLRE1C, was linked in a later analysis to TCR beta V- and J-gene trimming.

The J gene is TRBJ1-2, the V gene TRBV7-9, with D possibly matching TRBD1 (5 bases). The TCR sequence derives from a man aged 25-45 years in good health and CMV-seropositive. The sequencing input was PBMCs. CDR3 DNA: TGTGCCAGCAGCCCGCCCTCCTTTCTTGACAGAAACTATGGCTACACCTTC. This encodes CASSPPSFLDRNYGYTF.